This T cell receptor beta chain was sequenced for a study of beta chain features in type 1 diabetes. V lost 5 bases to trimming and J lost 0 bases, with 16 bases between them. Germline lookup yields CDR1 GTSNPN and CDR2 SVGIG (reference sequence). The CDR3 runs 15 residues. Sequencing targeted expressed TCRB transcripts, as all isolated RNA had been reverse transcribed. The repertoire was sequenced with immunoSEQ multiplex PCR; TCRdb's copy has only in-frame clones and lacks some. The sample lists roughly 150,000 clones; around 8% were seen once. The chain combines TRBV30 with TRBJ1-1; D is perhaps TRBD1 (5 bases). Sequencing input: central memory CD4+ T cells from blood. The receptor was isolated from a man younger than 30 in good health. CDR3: CAWHAGDRVNTEAFF. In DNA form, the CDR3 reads TGTGCCTGGCATGCGGGGGACCGGGTGAACACTGAAGCTTTCTTT.